The 17 T cell receptor beta chains below were found in one sample sequenced in a study of cytomegalovirus exposure and HLA in healthy donors. PCR employed 60 Vbeta and 13 Jbeta primers. Clones were read by immunoSEQ multiplex PCR, and TCRdb kept only the in-frame ones, dropping some. The sample lists 130,000 to 150,000 clones; roughly 80% were seen once. Sequenced material: PBMCs. The receptor source for this set is a woman in her forties in good health and CMV-seropositive.

The chain joins TRBV11-3 to TRBJ2-7; 14 bases line up with TRBD2. This CDR3 comprises 18 residues. Germline CDR1 and CDR2: SGHNT and YENEEA. V lost 0 bases to trimming and J lost 2 bases; unmatched junction nucleotides: 6. The CDR3 coding sequence is TGTGCCAGCAGCTTAGATGGACTAGCGGGAGGAGATACCTACGAGCAGTACTTC. Its protein is CASSLDGLAGGDTYEQYF.

The chain recombines TRBV2 with TRBJ1-2; no clear D gene. V lost 3 bases and J 10 bases, leaving 6 bases between the germline ends. The CDR3 spans 10 residues. Germline V gene data show CDR1 as SNHLY and CDR2 as FYNNEI. The CDR3 DNA reads TGTGCCAGCAGTGACAGATTCTACACCTTC. Translated, it gives CASSDRFYTF.

The chain recombines TRBV6-1 with TRBJ2-1; tentative D call: TRBD2 (5 bases). Germline CDR1 reads MNHNS; CDR2 reads SASEGT. The germline V and J ends were trimmed by 4 bases and 4 bases, with 14 bases remaining between them. The CDR3 has 15 residues. DNA for the CDR3: TGTGCCAGCAGTGTCGGAGGCGGACCTTACAATGAGCAGTTCTTC. It is translated as CASSVGGGPYNEQFF.

This clone was observed a few times. The CDR3 bases are TGTGCCAGCAGCGCCGACAGGGTTGGCACTGAAGCTTTCTTT. Residues: CASSADRVGTEAFF. The chain employs TRBV7-6 and TRBJ1-1, with 7 bases aligning to TRBD1. Germline values: CDR1 SGHVS, CDR2 FNYEAQ. This CDR3 is built from 14 residues. V lost 5 bases and J lost 4; bases outside the gene matches: 7.

V gene TRBV27 combines with J gene TRBJ2-5; perhaps TRBD1 as D (5 bases). The J call is uncertain, as TRBJ2-7 better fits the DNA end. The CDR3 consists of 14 residues. CDR1 and CDR2 from the germline V gene are MNHEY and SMNVEV (reference sequence). The CDR3 DNA reads TGTGCTACAAGGGGTCAGGGCAGCTCCTACGAGCAGTACTTC. Translating it yields CATRGQGSSYEQYF.

J is TRBJ1-2 and V is TRBV30; tentatively, D is TRBD1 (5 bases). The germline gives CDR1 GTSNPN, CDR2 SVGIG (reference sequence). V was trimmed by 0 bases and J by 2 bases, leaving 7 bases between them. The CDR3 is 13 residues long. The CDR3, as DNA: TGTGCCTGGAGTGTAGCAGGGAACTATGGCTACACCTTC. It is translated as CAWSVAGNYGYTF.

The chain carries TRBV30 and TRBJ1-5; no clear D gene. V dropped 2 bases and J dropped 9 bases, with 14 bases sitting between them. CDR1 is GTSNPN, CDR2 SVGIG, per germline (reference sequence). This CDR3 has 13 residues. CDR3 nucleotides: TGTGCCTGGAGTCCGAATTCCCCAGGGCCCCAGCATTTT. Protein sequence: CAWSPNSPGPQHF. Using reference TRBV30 and TRBJ1-5 for the parts outside the CDR3, the full variable domain is SQTIHQWPATLVQPVGSPLSLECTVEGTSNPNLYWYRQAAGRGLQLLFYSVGIGQISSEVPQNLSASRPQDRQFILSSKKLLLSDSGFYLCAWSPNSPGPQHFGDGTRLSIL.

This chain uses TRBV10-2 with TRBJ1-1; D not resolved. The germline V gene has CDR1 WSHSY and CDR2 SAAADI. The CDR3 is 14 amino acids. V lost 6 bases and J 5 bases, leaving 16 bases between the germline ends. The CDR3 DNA reads as TGCGCCAGCAGCCGTTTGTTGGGCGAGACTGAAGCTTTCTTT. It translates to CASSRLLGETEAFF.

This sequence joins TRBV5-1 and TRBJ2-1, with TRBD2 matching over 11 bases. J gave up 7 bases and V 2 bases, and 5 bases lay outside the gene matches. This CDR3 contains 15 residues. The germline V gene encodes CDR1 SGHRS and CDR2 YFSETQ. CDR3 region: CASSFGLAGPNEQFF. Written as DNA, the CDR3 is TGCGCCAGCAGCTTTGGACTAGCGGGTCCTAATGAGCAGTTCTTC.

The rearrangement joins TRBV5-1 to TRBJ1-2; D unresolved. The CDR3 extends over 15 amino acids. V dropped 4 bases and J dropped 4 bases, with 17 bases sitting between them. The germline V gene encodes CDR1 SGHRS and CDR2 YFSETQ. The CDR3 region is CASSPQEGLGYGYTF. The CDR3 region has the DNA TGCGCCAGCAGCCCTCAAGAGGGTTTGGGCTATGGCTACACCTTC.

CDR3 sequence reads: CASSLDSLNEKLFF. The CDR3 DNA reads as TGTGCCAGCAGCTTGGACAGTCTAAATGAAAAACTGTTTTTT. The rearrangement uses TRBV5-8 and TRBJ1-4; D is ambiguous. V lost 0 bases and J 5 bases, leaving 8 bases between the germline ends. Germline-derived CDR1 and CDR2 are SGHTS and YDEGEE. The CDR3 loop spans 14 amino acids. Looking up the rest from reference TRBV5-8 and TRBJ1-4 gives the full variable domain: EAGVTQSPTHLIKTRGQQATLRCSPISGHTSVYWYQQALGLGLQFLLWYDEGEERNRGNFPPRFSGRQFPNYSSELNVNALELEDSALYLCASSLDSLNEKLFFGSGTQLSVL.

This chain links TRBV27 with TRBJ2-5; 11 nucleotides agree with TRBD1. V shed 1 base and J 1 base; nucleotides not matched to a gene: 5. The CDR3 is made up of 17 amino acids. Looked up from germline, CDR1 is MNHEY and CDR2 is SMNVEV (reference sequence). CDR3 nucleotides: TGTGCCAGCAGTTTATTCGGACAGGGGGCCAGCCAAGAGACCCAGTACTTC. Protein product: CASSLFGQGASQETQYF.

The V call is TRBV29-1, the J call TRBJ1-2, with D hard to call. Germline V gene data show CDR1 as SQVTM and CDR2 as ANQGSEA. This CDR3 is built from 11 residues. V dropped 4 bases and J dropped 8 bases, with 11 bases sitting between them. The CDR3 DNA reads TGCAGCGTTGGGGCCAGGAAAGGCTACACCTTC. Amino acids: CSVGARKGYTF.

The chain recombines TRBV5-1 with TRBJ2-1; D might be TRBD2 (6 bases). The CDR3 is 15 residues long. Trimming stripped 4 bases from V and 7 bases from J, with 18 bases between. Germline V CDR1 and CDR2: SGHRS, YFSETQ. The CDR3 here is CASSRRTTGINEQFF. In nucleotides, the CDR3 is TGCGCCAGCAGCCGAAGGACTACCGGGATAAATGAGCAGTTCTTC.

The sample holds one count of this clone. The chain recombines TRBV2 with TRBJ1-1; D unclear. CDR1 and CDR2 (germline): SNHLY, FYNNEI. The germline V and J ends were trimmed by 6 bases and 1 base, with 6 bases remaining between them. This CDR3 comprises 12 residues. The CDR3 reads CASREQNTEAFF. In nucleotides, the CDR3 is TGTGCCAGCAGGGAACAGAACACTGAAGCTTTCTTT.

This clone showed up just a few times. The DNA for the CDR3 is TGTGCCTGGAGTGAATGGGAGAATCAGCCCCAGCATTTT. This gives the protein CAWSEWENQPQHF. This chain uses TRBV30 with TRBJ1-5; no clear D. Trimming took 1 base from V and 4 from J, leaving 8 bases between them. Germline values: CDR1 GTSNPN, CDR2 SVGIG (reference sequence). This CDR3 comprises 13 residues.

This clone appeared a single time. The chain is built from TRBV19 and TRBJ2-3, with 9 bases aligning to TRBD2. CDR1 and CDR2 (germline): LNHDA, SQIVND (reference sequence). The CDR3 is 15 amino acids. V was pared by 4 bases and J by 2 bases, with 4 bases of the junction left unmatched. The CDR3 nucleotides are TGTGCCAGTAGTAGGGCTAGCGGGGTCACAGATACGCAGTATTTT. This gives the protein CASSRASGVTDTQYF.